This entry describes one T cell receptor beta chain. Its antigen is still unknown. The CDR3 has 15 amino acids. V was cut by 0 bases and J by 5 bases, with 13 bases left in between. The germline gives CDR1 MNHEY, CDR2 SMNVEV (reference sequence). Second doses at about 4 or about 12 weeks were pooled. The data were obtained in a study of T cell responses to AZD1222 COVID-19 vaccine. This table comes from immunoSEQ multiplex PCR, and its TCRdb copy is limited to in-frame clones, with some not included. The sample carries 160,000 or so clones, around 87% recorded once. Study-level results: Seropositive AZD1222 recipients at baseline numbered only six or seven. Following two doses of AZD1222, Spike-specific TCR breadth and depth rose. Clonal diversity was possibly underestimated; the donors were predominantly white British and more often female.

Sequencing was performed on peripheral blood, taken 28 days after the second AZD1222 dose. This receptor was taken from an adult who received the AZD1222 COVID-19 vaccine. The chain has TRBV27 and TRBJ2-5; D is uncertain. The CDR3 DNA follows: TGTGCCAGCAGTTTATCGATAGGGATTGTGGAGACCCAGTACTTC. Translating it yields CASSLSIGIVETQYF.